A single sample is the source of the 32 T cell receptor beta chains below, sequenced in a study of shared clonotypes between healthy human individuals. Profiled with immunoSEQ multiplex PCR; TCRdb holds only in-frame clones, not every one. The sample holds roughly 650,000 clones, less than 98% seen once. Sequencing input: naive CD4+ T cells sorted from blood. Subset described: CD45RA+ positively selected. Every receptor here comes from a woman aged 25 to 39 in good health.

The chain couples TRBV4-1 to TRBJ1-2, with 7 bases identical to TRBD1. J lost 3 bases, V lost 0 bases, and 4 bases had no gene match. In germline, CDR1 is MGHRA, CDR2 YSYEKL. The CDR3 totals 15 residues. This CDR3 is CASSQEGGQHYGYTF. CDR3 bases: TGCGCCAGCAGCCAAGAGGGGGGACAGCACTATGGCTACACCTTC.

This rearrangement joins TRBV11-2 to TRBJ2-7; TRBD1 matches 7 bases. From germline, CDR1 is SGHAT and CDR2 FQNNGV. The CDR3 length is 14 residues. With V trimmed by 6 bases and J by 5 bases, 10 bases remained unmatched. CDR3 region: CASRLTGSPNEQYF. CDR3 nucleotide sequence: TGTGCCAGCAGACTGACAGGGTCTCCCAACGAGCAGTACTTC.

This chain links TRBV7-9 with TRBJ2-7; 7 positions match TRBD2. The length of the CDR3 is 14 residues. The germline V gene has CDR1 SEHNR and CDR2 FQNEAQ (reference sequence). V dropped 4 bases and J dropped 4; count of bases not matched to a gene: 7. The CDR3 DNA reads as TGTGCCAGCAGCTCCGTAGCGGGTAATTACGAGCAGTACTTC. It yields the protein CASSSVAGNYEQYF.

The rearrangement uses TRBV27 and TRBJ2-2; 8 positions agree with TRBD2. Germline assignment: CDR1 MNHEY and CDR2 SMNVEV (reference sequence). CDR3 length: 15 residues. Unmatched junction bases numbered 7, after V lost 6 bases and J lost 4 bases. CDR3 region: CASSPQTSGTGELFF. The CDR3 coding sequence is TGTGCCAGCAGCCCACAAACTAGCGGCACCGGGGAGCTGTTTTTT.

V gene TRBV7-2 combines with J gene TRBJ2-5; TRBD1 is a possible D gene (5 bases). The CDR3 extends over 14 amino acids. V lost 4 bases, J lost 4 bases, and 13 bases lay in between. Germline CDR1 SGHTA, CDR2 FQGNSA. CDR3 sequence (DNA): TGTGCCAGCAGCTCGTCCCAGGGCAGAGAGACCCAGTACTTC. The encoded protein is CASSSSQGRETQYF.

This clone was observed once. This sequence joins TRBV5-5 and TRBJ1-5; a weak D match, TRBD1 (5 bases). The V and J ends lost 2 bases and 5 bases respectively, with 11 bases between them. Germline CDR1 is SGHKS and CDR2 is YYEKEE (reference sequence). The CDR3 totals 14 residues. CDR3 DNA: TGTGCCAGCAGCTTATCAGGGACTTATCAGCCCCAGCATTTT. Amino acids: CASSLSGTYQPQHF.

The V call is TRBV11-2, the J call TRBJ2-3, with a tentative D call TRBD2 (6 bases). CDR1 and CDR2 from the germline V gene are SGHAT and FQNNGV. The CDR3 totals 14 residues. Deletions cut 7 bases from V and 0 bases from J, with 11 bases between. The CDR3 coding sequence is TGTGCCAGCACCCAAAGCGGGAGCACAGATACGCAGTATTTT. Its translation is CASTQSGSTDTQYF. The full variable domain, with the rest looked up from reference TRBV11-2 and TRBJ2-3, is EAGVAQSPRYKIIEKRQSVAFWCNPISGHATLYWYQQILGQGPKLLIQFQNNGVVDDSQLPKDRFSAERLKGVDSTLKIQPAKLEDSAVYLCASTQSGSTDTQYFGPGTRLTVL.

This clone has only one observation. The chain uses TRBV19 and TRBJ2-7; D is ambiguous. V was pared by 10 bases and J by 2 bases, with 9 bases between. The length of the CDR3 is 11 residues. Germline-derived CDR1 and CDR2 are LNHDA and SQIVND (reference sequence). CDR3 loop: CATTVPYEQYF. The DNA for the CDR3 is TGTGCCACCACCGTGCCCTACGAGCAGTACTTC. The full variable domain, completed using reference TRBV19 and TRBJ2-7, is DGGITQSPKYLFRKEGQNVTLSCEQNLNHDAMYWYRQDPGQGLRLIYYSQIVNDFQKGDIAEGYSVSREKKESFPLTVTSAQKNPTAFYLCATTVPYEQYFGPGTRLTVT.

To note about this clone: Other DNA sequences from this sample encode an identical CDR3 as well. DNA for the CDR3: TGTGCCAGTAGTATAGACAGAAACTATGGCTACACCTTC. Its protein is CASSIDRNYGYTF. The chain links TRBV19 to TRBJ1-2; D remains unclear. The V gene's germline CDR1 is LNHDA and CDR2 SQIVND (reference sequence). This CDR3 is 13 amino acids long. V lost 0 bases and J lost 2, with 4 bases in between.

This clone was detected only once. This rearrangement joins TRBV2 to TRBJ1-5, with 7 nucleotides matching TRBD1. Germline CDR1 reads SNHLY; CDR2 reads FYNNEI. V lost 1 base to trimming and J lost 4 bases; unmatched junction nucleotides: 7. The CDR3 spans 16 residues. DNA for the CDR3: TGTGCCAGCAGTGAAGAGGGGGCTCGGCGAAATCAGCCCCAGCATTTT. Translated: CASSEEGARRNQPQHF. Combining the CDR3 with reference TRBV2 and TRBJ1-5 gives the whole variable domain EPEVTQTPSHQVTQMGQEVILRCVPISNHLYFYWYRQILGQKVEFLVSFYNNEISEKSEIFDDQFSVERPDGSNFTLKIRSTKLEDSAMYFCASSEEGARRNQPQHFGDGTRLSIL.

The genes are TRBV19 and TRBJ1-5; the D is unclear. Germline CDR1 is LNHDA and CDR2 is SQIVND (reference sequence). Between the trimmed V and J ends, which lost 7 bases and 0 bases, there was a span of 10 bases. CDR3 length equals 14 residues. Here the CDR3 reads CASNWKISNQPQHF. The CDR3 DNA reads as TGTGCCAGTAATTGGAAGATTAGCAATCAGCCCCAGCATTTT.

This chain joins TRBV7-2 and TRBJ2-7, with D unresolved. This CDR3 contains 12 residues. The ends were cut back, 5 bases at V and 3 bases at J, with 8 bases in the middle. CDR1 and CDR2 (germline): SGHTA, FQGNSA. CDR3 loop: CASSPRRYEQYF. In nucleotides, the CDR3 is TGTGCCAGCAGCCCCAGGCGCTACGAGCAGTACTTC. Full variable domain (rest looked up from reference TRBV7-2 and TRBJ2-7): GAGVSQSPSNKVTEKGKDVELRCDPISGHTALYWYRQSLGQGLEFLIYFQGNSAPDKSGLPSDRFSAERTGGSVSTLTIQRTQQEDSAVYLCASSPRRYEQYFGPGTRLTVT.

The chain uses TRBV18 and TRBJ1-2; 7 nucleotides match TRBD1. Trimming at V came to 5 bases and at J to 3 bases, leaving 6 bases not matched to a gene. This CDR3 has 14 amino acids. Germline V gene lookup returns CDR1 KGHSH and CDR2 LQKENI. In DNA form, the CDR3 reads TGTGCCAGCTCAAGAACAGGGGTCGACTATGGCTACACCTTC. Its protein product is CASSRTGVDYGYTF. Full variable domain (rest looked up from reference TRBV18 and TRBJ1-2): NAGVMQNPRHLVRRRGQEARLRCSPMKGHSHVYWYRQLPEEGLKFMVYLQKENIIDESGMPKERFSAEFPKEGPSILRIQQVVRGDSAAYFCASSRTGVDYGYTFGSGTRLTVV.

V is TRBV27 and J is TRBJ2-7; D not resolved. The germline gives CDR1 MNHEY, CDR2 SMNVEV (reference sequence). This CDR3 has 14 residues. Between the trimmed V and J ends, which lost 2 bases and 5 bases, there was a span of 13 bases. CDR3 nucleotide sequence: TGTGCCAGCAGTTTAAGGGTCCCCTTGGACGAGCAGTACTTC. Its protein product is CASSLRVPLDEQYF.

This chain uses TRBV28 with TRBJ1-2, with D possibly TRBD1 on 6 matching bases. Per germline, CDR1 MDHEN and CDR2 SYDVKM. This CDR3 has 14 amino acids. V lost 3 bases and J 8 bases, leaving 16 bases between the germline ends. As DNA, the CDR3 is TGTGCCAGCAGTTTCAGGTTCAGGGGTGAAGGCTACACCTTC. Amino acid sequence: CASSFRFRGEGYTF.

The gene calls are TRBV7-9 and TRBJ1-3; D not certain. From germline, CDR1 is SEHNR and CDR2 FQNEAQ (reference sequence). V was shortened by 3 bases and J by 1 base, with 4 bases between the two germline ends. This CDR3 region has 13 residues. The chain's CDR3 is CASSFESGNTIYF. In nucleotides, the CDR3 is TGTGCCAGCAGCTTTGAGTCTGGAAACACCATATATTTT. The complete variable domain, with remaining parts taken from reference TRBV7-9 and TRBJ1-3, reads DTGVSQNPRHKITKRGQNVTFRCDPISEHNRLYWYRQTLGQGPEFLTYFQNEAQLEKSRLLSDRFSAERPKGSFSTLEIQRTEQGDSAMYLCASSFESGNTIYFGEGSWLTVV.

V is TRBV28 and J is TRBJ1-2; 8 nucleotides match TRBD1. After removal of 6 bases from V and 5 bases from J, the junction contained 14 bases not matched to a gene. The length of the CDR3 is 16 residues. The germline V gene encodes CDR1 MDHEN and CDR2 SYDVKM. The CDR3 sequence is CASRPPPGQEAYGYTF. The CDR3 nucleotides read TGTGCCAGCAGACCCCCACCGGGACAGGAGGCATATGGCTACACCTTC.

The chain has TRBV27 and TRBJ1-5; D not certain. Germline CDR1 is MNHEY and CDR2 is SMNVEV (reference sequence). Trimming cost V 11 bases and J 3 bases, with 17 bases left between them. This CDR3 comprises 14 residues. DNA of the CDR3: TGTGCCCCTACATACCCCAGACTCAATCAGCCCCAGCATTTT. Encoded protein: CAPTYPRLNQPQHF.

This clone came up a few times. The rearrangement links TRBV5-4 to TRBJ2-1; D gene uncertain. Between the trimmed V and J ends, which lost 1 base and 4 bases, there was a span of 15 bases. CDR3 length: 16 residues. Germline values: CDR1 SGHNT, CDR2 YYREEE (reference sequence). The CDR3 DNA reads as TGTGCCAGCAGCTTGAGAACGGGCTCACCTTACAATGAGCAGTTCTTC. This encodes CASSLRTGSPYNEQFF.

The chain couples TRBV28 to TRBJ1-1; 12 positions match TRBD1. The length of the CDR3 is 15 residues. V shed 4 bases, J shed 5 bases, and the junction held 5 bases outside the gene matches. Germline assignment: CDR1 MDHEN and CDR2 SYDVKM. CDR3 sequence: CASSSRDRGRTEAFF. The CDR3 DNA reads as TGTGCCAGCAGTTCTCGGGACAGGGGGCGAACTGAAGCTTTCTTT.

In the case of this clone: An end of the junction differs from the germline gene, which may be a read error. CDR3 sequence: CVSSLGLAGDTGELFF. CDR3 nucleotides: TGTGTCAGCAGCCTAGGACTAGCGGGAGATACCGGGGAGCTGTTTTTT. The V gene is TRBV5-8, the J gene TRBJ2-2; 13 nucleotides align to TRBD2. Germline CDR1 is SGHTS and CDR2 is YDEGEE. The CDR3 is 16 residues long.

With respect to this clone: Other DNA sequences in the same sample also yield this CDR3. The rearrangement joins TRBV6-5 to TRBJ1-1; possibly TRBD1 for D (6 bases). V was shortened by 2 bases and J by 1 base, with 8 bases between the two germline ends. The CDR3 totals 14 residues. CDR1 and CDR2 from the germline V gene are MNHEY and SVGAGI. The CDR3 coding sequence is TGTGCCAGCAGTTACGGACAGCAGAACACTGAAGCTTTCTTT. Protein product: CASSYGQQNTEAFF.

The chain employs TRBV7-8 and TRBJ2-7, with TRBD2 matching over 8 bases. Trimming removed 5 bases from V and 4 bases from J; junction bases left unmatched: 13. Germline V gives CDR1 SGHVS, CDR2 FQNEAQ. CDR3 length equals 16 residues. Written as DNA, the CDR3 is TGTGCCAGCAGCGCACGTAGCGGGACTAATCCTTACGAGCAGTACTTC. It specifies CASSARSGTNPYEQYF.

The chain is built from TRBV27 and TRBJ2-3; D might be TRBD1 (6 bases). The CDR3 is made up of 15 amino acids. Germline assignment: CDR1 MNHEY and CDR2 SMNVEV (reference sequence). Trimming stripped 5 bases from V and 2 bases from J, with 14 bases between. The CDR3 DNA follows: TGTGCCAGCAGTCTCCGGGACACAATCACAGATACGCAGTATTTT. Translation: CASSLRDTITDTQYF.

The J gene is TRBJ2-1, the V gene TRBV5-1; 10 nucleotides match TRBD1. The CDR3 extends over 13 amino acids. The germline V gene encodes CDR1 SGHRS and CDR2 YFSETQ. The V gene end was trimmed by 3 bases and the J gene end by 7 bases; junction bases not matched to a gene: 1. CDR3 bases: TGCGCCAGCAGCTCGGACAGGGGGAATGAGCAGTTCTTC. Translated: CASSSDRGNEQFF.

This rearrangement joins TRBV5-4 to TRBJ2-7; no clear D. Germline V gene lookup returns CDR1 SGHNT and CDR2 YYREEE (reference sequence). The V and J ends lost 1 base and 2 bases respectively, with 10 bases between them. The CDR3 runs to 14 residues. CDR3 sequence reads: CASSLSPPTYEQYF. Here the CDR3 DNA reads TGTGCCAGCAGCTTGTCTCCTCCCACCTACGAGCAGTACTTC.

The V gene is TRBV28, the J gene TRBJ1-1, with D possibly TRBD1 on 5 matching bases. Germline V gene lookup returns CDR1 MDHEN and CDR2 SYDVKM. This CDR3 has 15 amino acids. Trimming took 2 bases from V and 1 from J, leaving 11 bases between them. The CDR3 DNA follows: TGTGCCAGCAGTTTAAATGAGGGACCGAACACTGAAGCTTTCTTT. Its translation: CASSLNEGPNTEAFF.

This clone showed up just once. The DNA of the CDR3 is TGTGCCTGGATAGGGCAGGGTGGATCACCCCTCCACTTT. It translates to CAWIGQGGSPLHF. The rearrangement joins TRBV30 to TRBJ1-6, with a weak D call TRBD1 (5 bases). Germline CDR1 and CDR2: GTSNPN and SVGIG (reference sequence). The CDR3 runs to 13 residues. Trimming left V 4 bases short and J 10 bases short, with 14 bases between.

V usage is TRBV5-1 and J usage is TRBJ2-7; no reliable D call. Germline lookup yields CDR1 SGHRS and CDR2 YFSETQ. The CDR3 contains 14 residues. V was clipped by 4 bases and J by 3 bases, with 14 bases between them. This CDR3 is CASSLYPTFYEQYF. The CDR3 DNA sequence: TGCGCCAGCAGCCTCTACCCCACCTTCTACGAGCAGTACTTC.

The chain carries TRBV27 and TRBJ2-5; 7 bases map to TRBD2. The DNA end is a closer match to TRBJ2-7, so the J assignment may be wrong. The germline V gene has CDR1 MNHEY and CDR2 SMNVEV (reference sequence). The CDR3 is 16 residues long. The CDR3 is CASSSPRTRRNYEQYF. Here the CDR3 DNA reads TGTGCCAGCAGTTCTCCAAGGACTAGACGGAACTACGAGCAGTACTTC.

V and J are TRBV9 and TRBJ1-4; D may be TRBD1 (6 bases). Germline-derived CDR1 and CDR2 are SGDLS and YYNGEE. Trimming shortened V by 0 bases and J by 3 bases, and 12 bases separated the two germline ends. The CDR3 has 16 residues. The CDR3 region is CASSVGGGVANEKLFF. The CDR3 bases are TGTGCCAGCAGCGTAGGAGGGGGGGTTGCTAATGAAAAACTGTTTTTT. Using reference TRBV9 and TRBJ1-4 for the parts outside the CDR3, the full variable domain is DSGVTQTPKHLITATGQRVTLRCSPRSGDLSVYWYQQSLDQGLQFLIQYYNGEERAKGNILERFSAQQFPDLHSELNLSSLELGDSALYFCASSVGGGVANEKLFFGSGTQLSVL.

CDR3 bases: TGTGCCAGCAGCTTCGGCGGCGAGGTGGGCGGGGGGCAGTATTTT. Amino acids: CASSFGGEVGGGQYF. V gene TRBV5-4 combines with J gene TRBJ2-3, with 7 bases fitting TRBD2. CDR3 length: 15 amino acids. CDR1 is SGHNT, CDR2 YYREEE, per germline (reference sequence). Germline trimming cut 2 bases from V and 11 bases from J; bases unmatched to any gene: 14.